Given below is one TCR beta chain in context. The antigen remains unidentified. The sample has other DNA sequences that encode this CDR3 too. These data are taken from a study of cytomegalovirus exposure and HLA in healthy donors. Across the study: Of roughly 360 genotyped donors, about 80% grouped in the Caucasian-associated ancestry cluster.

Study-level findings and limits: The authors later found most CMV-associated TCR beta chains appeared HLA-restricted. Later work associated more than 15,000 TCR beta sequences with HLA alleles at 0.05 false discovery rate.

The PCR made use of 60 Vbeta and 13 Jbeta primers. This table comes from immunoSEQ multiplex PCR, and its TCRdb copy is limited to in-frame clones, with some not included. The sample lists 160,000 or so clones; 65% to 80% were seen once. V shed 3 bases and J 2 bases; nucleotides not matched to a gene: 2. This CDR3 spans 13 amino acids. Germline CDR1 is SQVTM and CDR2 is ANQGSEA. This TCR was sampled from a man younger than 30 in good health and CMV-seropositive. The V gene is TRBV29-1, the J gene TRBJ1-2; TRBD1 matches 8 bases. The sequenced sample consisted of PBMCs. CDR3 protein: CSVERQGNYGYTF. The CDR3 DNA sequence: TGCAGCGTTGAGCGACAGGGGAACTATGGCTACACCTTC.